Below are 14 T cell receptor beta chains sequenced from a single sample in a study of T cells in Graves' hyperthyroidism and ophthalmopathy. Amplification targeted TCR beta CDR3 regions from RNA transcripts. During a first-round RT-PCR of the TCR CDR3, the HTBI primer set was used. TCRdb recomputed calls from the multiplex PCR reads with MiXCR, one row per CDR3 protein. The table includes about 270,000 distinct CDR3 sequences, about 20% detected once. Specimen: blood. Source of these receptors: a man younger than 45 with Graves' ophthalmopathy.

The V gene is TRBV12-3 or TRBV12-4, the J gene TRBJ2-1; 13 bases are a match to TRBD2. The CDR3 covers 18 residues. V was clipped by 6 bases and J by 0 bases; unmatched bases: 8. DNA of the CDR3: TGTGCCAGCAGGTCGACTAGCGGGAGGCCTGCCTCCTACAATGAGCAGTTCTTC. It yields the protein CASRSTSGRPASYNEQFF.

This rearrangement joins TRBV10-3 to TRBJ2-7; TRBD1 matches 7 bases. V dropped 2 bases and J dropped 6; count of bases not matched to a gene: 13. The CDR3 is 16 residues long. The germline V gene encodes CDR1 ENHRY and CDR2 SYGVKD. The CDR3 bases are TGTGCCATCAGTGAGAGAAAAGGTTCAGGGGGTCTCGAGCAGTACTTC. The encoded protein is CAISERKGSGGLEQYF.

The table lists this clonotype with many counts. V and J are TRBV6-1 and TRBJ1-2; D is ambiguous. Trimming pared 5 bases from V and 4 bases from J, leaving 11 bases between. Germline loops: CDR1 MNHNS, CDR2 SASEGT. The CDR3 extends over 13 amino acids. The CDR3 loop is CASSLAVGYGYTF. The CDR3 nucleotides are TGTGCCAGCAGTCTAGCCGTGGGCTATGGCTACACCTTC.

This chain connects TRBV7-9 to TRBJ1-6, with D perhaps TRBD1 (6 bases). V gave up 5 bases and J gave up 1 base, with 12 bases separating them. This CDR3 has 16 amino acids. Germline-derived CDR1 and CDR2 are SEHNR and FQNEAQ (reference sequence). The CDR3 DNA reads TGTGCCAGCAGCCGGTATCAGGGGTCCTATAATTCACCCCTCCACTTT. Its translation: CASSRYQGSYNSPLHF.

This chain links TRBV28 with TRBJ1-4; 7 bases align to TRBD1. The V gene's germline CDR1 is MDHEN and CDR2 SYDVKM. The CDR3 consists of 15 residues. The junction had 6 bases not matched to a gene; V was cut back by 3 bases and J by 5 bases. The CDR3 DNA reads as TGTGCCAGCAGTTTCGGGGGACAGAGAAATGAAAAACTGTTTTTT. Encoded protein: CASSFGGQRNEKLFF.

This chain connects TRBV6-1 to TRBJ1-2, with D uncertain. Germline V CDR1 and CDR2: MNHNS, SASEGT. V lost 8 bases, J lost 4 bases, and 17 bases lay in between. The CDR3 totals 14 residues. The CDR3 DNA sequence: TGTGCCAGCTCCCGTCACGGCCAGTTCTATGGCTACACCTTC. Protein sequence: CASSRHGQFYGYTF.

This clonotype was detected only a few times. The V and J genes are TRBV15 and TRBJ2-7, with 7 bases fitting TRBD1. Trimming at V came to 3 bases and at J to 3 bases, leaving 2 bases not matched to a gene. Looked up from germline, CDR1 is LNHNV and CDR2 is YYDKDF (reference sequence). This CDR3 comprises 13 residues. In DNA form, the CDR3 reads TGTGCCACCAGCAGGGGACAGAACTACGAGCAGTACTTC. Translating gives CATSRGQNYEQYF.

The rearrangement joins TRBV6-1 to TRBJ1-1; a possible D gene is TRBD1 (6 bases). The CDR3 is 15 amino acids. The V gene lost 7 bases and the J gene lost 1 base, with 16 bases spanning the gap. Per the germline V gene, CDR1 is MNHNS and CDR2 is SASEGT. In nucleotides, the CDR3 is TGTGCCAGCAAAAACTCCGACAGGTGGAACACTGAAGCTTTCTTT. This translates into CASKNSDRWNTEAFF.

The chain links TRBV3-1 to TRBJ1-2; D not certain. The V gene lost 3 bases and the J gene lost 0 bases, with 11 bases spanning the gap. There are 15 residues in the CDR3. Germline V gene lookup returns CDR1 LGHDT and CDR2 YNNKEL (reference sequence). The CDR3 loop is CASSQGHIANYGYTF. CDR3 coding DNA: TGTGCCAGCAGCCAGGGCCACATAGCTAACTATGGCTACACCTTC.

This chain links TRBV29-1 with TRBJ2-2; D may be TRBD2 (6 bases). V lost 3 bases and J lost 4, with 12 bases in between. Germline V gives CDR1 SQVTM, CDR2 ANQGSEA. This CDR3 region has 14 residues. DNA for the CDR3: TGCAGCGTTGATATGGAGGGTGGCACCGGGGAGCTGTTTTTT. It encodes CSVDMEGGTGELFF.

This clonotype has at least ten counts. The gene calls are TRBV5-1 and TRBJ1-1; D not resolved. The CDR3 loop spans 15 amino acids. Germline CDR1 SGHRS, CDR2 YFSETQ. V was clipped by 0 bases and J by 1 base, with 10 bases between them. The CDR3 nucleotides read TGCGCCAGCAGCTTGGTTGCGAGAGGGAACACTGAAGCTTTCTTT. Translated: CASSLVARGNTEAFF.

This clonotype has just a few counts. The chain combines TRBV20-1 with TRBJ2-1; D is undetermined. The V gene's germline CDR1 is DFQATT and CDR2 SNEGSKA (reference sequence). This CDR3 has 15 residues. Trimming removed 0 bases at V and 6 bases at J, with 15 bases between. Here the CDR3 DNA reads TGCAGTGCTAGAGATCCCAGTAAACGTCTCAATGAGCAGTTCTTC. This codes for CSARDPSKRLNEQFF.

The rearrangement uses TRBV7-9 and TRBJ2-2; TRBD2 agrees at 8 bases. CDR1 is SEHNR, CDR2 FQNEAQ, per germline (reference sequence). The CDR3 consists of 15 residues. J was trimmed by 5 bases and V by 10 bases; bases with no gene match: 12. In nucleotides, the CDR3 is TGTGCCACCCTAAAGCGGGAGACGGGGACCGGGGAGCTGTTTTTT. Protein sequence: CATLKRETGTGELFF. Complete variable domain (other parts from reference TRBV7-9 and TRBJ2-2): DTGVSQNPRHKITKRGQNVTFRCDPISEHNRLYWYRQTLGQGPEFLTYFQNEAQLEKSRLLSDRFSAERPKGSFSTLEIQRTEQGDSAMYLCATLKRETGTGELFFGEGSRLTVL.

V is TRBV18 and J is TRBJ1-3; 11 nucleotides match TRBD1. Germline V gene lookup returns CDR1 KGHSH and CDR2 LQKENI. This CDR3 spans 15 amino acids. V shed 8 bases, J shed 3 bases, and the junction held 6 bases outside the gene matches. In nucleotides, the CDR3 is TGTGCCAGCGCTCCGGACAGGGGGCTTGGAAACACCATATATTTT. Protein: CASAPDRGLGNTIYF. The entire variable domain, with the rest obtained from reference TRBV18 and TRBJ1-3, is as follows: NAGVMQNPRHLVRRRGQEARLRCSPMKGHSHVYWYRQLPEEGLKFMVYLQKENIIDESGMPKERFSAEFPKEGPSILRIQQVVRGDSAAYFCASAPDRGLGNTIYFGEGSWLTVV.